These 16 T cell receptor beta chains share one sample of origin, sequenced in a study of cytomegalovirus exposure and HLA in healthy donors. The PCR made use of 60 Vbeta and 13 Jbeta primers. Generated by immunoSEQ multiplex PCR, the TCRdb table keeps only in-frame clones and is missing some. The table includes about 18,000 clones, 70% to 80% detected once. What was sequenced was PBMCs. The receptors here all came from a man between 18 and 35 years old in good health and CMV-seronegative.

The chain is built from TRBV7-9 and TRBJ2-1; TRBD2 is a possible D gene (6 bases). This CDR3 spans 14 amino acids. CDR1 is SEHNR and CDR2 is FQNEAQ in the germline V gene (reference sequence). V dropped 5 bases and J dropped 8 bases, with 16 bases sitting between them. The CDR3 loop reads CASSLGGVVDEQFF. In nucleotides, the CDR3 is TGTGCCAGCAGCCTCGGAGGGGTAGTCGATGAGCAGTTCTTC. Complete variable domain (other parts from reference TRBV7-9 and TRBJ2-1): DTGVSQNPRHKITKRGQNVTFRCDPISEHNRLYWYRQTLGQGPEFLTYFQNEAQLEKSRLLSDRFSAERPKGSFSTLEIQRTEQGDSAMYLCASSLGGVVDEQFFGPGTRLTVL.

The gene calls are TRBV29-1 and TRBJ1-1, with 9 nucleotides matching TRBD1. The CDR3 totals 13 residues. J was trimmed by 3 bases and V by 6 bases; bases with no gene match: 5. Germline CDR1 reads SQVTM; CDR2 reads ANQGSEA. This CDR3 reads CSVGQGRYTEAFF. In nucleotides, the CDR3 is TGCAGCGTGGGACAGGGTAGGTACACTGAAGCTTTCTTT.

This rearrangement joins TRBV6-5 to TRBJ1-2; D gene ambiguous. Per germline, CDR1 MNHEY and CDR2 SVGAGI. The CDR3 length is 14 residues. The germline V and J ends were trimmed by 6 bases and 0 bases, with 11 bases remaining between them. CDR3 in DNA: TGTGCCAGCAGGAAATTTGGAGCTAACTATGGCTACACCTTC. Its translation: CASRKFGANYGYTF.

There are a few counts of this clone. V and J are TRBV13 and TRBJ1-2, with TRBD1 matching over 7 bases. This CDR3 spans 16 amino acids. V shed 7 bases, J shed 4 bases, and the junction held 15 bases outside the gene matches. CDR1 is PRHDT and CDR2 is FYEKMQ in the germline V gene (reference sequence). Here the CDR3 reads CASTETGRYYSYGYTF. CDR3 DNA sequence: TGTGCCAGCACCGAGACAGGGAGGTATTACAGCTATGGCTACACCTTC.

This clone was counted between two and nine times. The genes are TRBV6-5 and TRBJ1-4; the match to TRBD1 covers 7 bases. The length of the CDR3 is 13 residues. Per germline, CDR1 MNHEY and CDR2 SVGAGI. The V gene end was trimmed by 6 bases and the J gene end by 5 bases; junction bases not matched to a gene: 3. The CDR3 loop is CASSRDSNEKLFF. In DNA, the CDR3 is TGTGCCAGCAGCCGGGACAGCAATGAAAAACTGTTTTTT.

The chain is built from TRBV2 and TRBJ2-5; TRBD2 matches 13 bases. Germline V lookup: CDR1 SNHLY, CDR2 FYNNEI. V gave up 6 bases and J gave up 3 bases; unmatched junction bases: 7. The CDR3 is made up of 16 amino acids. In nucleotides, the CDR3 is TGTGCCAGCAGGATACCGGGACTAGCGGGAAAAGAGACCCAGTACTTC. Its protein is CASRIPGLAGKETQYF.

This clone came up once. V usage is TRBV6-5 and J usage is TRBJ2-1; perhaps TRBD1 as D (6 bases). Trimming left V 6 bases short and J 2 bases short, with 11 bases between. The CDR3 length is 14 residues. Germline CDR1 and CDR2: MNHEY and SVGAGI. The CDR3 nucleotides read TGTGCCAGCAGACCGGACAGCACCTACAATGAGCAGTTCTTC. This sequence encodes CASRPDSTYNEQFF.

V is TRBV9 and J is TRBJ2-1, with 7 bases that match TRBD1. The CDR3 consists of 13 residues. V trimming: 4 bases; J trimming: 13 bases; junction bases outside the gene matches: 11. Per the germline V gene, CDR1 is SGDLS and CDR2 is YYNGEE. The CDR3 DNA reads TGTGCCAGCAGCCCGCGGACAGGACTGAACCAGTTCTTC. It encodes CASSPRTGLNQFF.

By frequency in the sample, this clone is medium-sized. V and J are TRBV10-3 and TRBJ2-3; 11 bases agree with TRBD2. This CDR3 contains 16 residues. Germline CDR1 and CDR2: ENHRY and SYGVKD. The J segment lost 4 bases and the V segment lost 2 bases, leaving 5 bases of the junction unmatched. CDR3 DNA: TGTGCCATCAGTGAGCCCACTAGCGGGAGACCAGATACGCAGTATTTT. As protein: CAISEPTSGRPDTQYF.

The chain recombines TRBV6-1 with TRBJ2-7; 8 positions agree with TRBD1. Germline CDR1 and CDR2: MNHNS and SASEGT. The CDR3 totals 14 residues. With V trimmed by 6 bases and J by 4 bases, 8 bases remained unmatched. CDR3 sequence reads: CASSGQGTGYEQYF. DNA of the CDR3: TGTGCCAGCAGCGGACAGGGAACTGGGTACGAGCAGTACTTC.

V and J are TRBV2 and TRBJ1-1, with 11 bases aligning to TRBD1. Trimming took 4 bases from V and 4 from J; bases not matched to a gene: 14. From germline, CDR1 is SNHLY and CDR2 FYNNEI. This CDR3 is 18 amino acids long. In DNA, the CDR3 is TGTGCCAGCAGTGTCGATCCGGGACAGGGGGAAGTTCGCACTGAAGCTTTCTTT. It codes for CASSVDPGQGEVRTEAFF.

The chain couples TRBV15 to TRBJ2-7; possibly TRBD1 for D (5 bases). Germline V lookup: CDR1 LNHNV, CDR2 YYDKDF (reference sequence). CDR3 length: 15 residues. V shed 5 bases and J shed 5 bases, with 19 bases lying between them. The DNA for the CDR3 is TGTGCCACCAGCGGGGCCCTCGTTACCAGGGACGAGCAGTACTTC. It translates to CATSGALVTRDEQYF. The full variable domain, with the rest looked up from reference TRBV15 and TRBJ2-7, is DAMVIQNPRYQVTQFGKPVTLSCSQTLNHNVMYWYQQKSSQAPKLLFHYYDKDFNNEADTPDNFQSRRPNTSFCFLDIRSPGLGDTAMYLCATSGALVTRDEQYFGPGTRLTVT.

V gene TRBV5-1 combines with J gene TRBJ2-1, with D possibly TRBD2 on 6 matching bases. The CDR3 extends over 16 amino acids. Germline V gene lookup returns CDR1 SGHRS and CDR2 YFSETQ. V lost 3 bases to trimming and J lost 0 bases, with 13 bases between them. CDR3 loop: CASSSRGGTSYNEQFF. The CDR3 nucleotides read TGCGCCAGCAGCTCTCGAGGAGGGACCTCCTACAATGAGCAGTTCTTC.

This chain links TRBV30 with TRBJ2-1, with 11 bases lining up with TRBD1. The CDR3 extends over 16 amino acids. J gave up 5 bases and V 1 base, and 7 bases lay outside the gene matches. Germline V gene lookup returns CDR1 GTSNPN and CDR2 SVGIG (reference sequence). CDR3 DNA: TGTGCCTGGAGTGACACAGGACAGGGGGCGCACAATGAGCAGTTCTTC. Translation: CAWSDTGQGAHNEQFF.

A few counts support this clone. The CDR3 loop reads CASSDRNYGYTF. CDR3 nucleotides: TGTGCCAGCAGCGACAGAAACTATGGCTACACCTTC. The chain has TRBV2 and TRBJ1-2; tentative D call: TRBD1 (5 bases). The CDR3 consists of 12 residues. Germline CDR1 and CDR2: SNHLY and FYNNEI. The V end was cut by 6 bases, the J end by 2 bases, with 7 bases between.

V gene TRBV7-6 combines with J gene TRBJ2-5; 8 bases are a match to TRBD1. The CDR3 spans 15 residues. V lost 4 bases, J lost 4 bases, and 8 bases stayed unmatched. Germline CDR1 and CDR2: SGHVS and FNYEAQ. The CDR3, as DNA: TGTGCCAGCAGCTCGGCGACAGGGGAAGGAGAGACCCAGTACTTC. Amino acids: CASSSATGEGETQYF.